Below, 26 T cell receptor beta chains from the same sample are listed, as sequenced in a study of T-cell memory formation after mild COVID-19. TCRdb re-called the 5' RACE reads through MiXCR, storing one row per CDR3 protein. Found here are about 360,000 distinct CDR3 sequences, approximately 15% of them singletons; the top ten hold 20% to 25%. Sequenced: PBMCs or a T cell subset sorted from them (not recorded which). The receptors were sampled from a man aged 18 to 30 who had mild COVID-19 (a few samples of this study predate the infection). Cell type and time point are not known.

This chain joins TRBV6-6 and TRBJ1-4; no clear D gene. The length of the CDR3 is 13 residues. Trimming removed 2 bases at V and 7 bases at J, with 8 bases between. CDR1 MNHNY and CDR2 SVGAGI come from the germline V gene (reference sequence). The CDR3 here is CASSYSLSEKLFF. The CDR3, as DNA: TGTGCCAGCAGTTACAGTTTGAGTGAAAAACTGTTTTTT.

In this sample, this clonotype turned up many times. This chain joins TRBV5-1 and TRBJ1-1; the D is unclear. The ends were cut back, 0 bases at V and 1 base at J, with 7 bases in the middle. Germline CDR1 reads SGHRS; CDR2 reads YFSETQ. This CDR3 is 14 amino acids long. As DNA, the CDR3 is TGCGCCAGCAGCTTGGGGCCGGGGAACACTGAAGCTTTCTTT. Translating gives CASSLGPGNTEAFF. The full variable domain, rest sourced from reference TRBV5-1 and TRBJ1-1, is KAGVTQTPRYLIKTRGQQVTLSCSPISGHRSVSWYQQTPGQGLQFLFEYFSETQRNKGNFPGRFSGRQFSNSRSEMNVSTLELGDSALYLCASSLGPGNTEAFFGQGTRLTVV.

The rearrangement joins TRBV13 to TRBJ2-7, with TRBD2 matching over 10 bases. After removal of 5 bases from V and 3 bases from J, the junction contained 7 bases not matched to a gene. This CDR3 has 15 amino acids. Germline CDR1 reads PRHDT; CDR2 reads FYEKMQ (reference sequence). The CDR3 nucleotides are TGTGCCAGCAGCCCAAGCCCTAGCGGGGGCTACGAGCAGTACTTC. It codes for CASSPSPSGGYEQYF.

The chain links TRBV24-1 to TRBJ2-2, with 10 bases that match TRBD1. This CDR3 is built from 16 residues. Germline lookup yields CDR1 KGHDR and CDR2 SFDVKD. V gave up 0 bases and J gave up 3 bases; unmatched junction bases: 0. The CDR3 DNA reads as TGTGCCACCAGTGATTTGGGGACAGGGGACACCGGGGAGCTGTTTTTT. This translates into CATSDLGTGDTGELFF.

CDR3 DNA sequence: TGTGCCAGCAGCACCCAAGCGGGGGTGCCCACAGATACGCAGTATTTT. Translating it yields CASSTQAGVPTDTQYF. The chain joins TRBV7-2 to TRBJ2-3, with TRBD2 identical over 8 bases. The V and J ends lost 5 bases and 2 bases, in that order; junction bases with no gene match: 9. Germline lookup yields CDR1 SGHTA and CDR2 FQGNSA. The CDR3 has 16 amino acids. The full variable domain, completed using reference TRBV7-2 and TRBJ2-3, is GAGVSQSPSNKVTEKGKDVELRCDPISGHTALYWYRQSLGQGLEFLIYFQGNSAPDKSGLPSDRFSAERTGGSVSTLTIQRTQQEDSAVYLCASSTQAGVPTDTQYFGPGTRLTVL.

A few counts support this clonotype. A read error may account for a junction end that differs from germline. The chain combines TRBV7-7 with TRBJ2-1; D gene unclear. The length of the CDR3 is 13 residues. Germline V gene data show CDR1 as SSHAT and CDR2 as FNYEAQ (reference sequence). The CDR3 DNA sequence: TGTGCTAGCAGCTTAACGGCCTACAGTGAGCAGTTCTTC. This sequence encodes CASSLTAYSEQFF.

The chain carries TRBV6-5 and TRBJ1-5; tentative D call: TRBD1 (6 bases). CDR3 length: 16 amino acids. The V and J ends lost 11 bases and 0 bases respectively, with 20 bases between them. Germline CDR1 and CDR2: MNHEY and SVGAGI. The chain's CDR3 is CASQPQGPSSNQPQHF. The CDR3 DNA follows: TGTGCCTCACAGCCCCAGGGGCCTAGTAGCAATCAGCCCCAGCATTTT.

This clonotype was seen ten or more times. J is TRBJ2-4 and V is TRBV7-2; tentatively, D is TRBD1 (5 bases). This CDR3 spans 14 amino acids. Germline lookup yields CDR1 SGHTA and CDR2 FQGNSA. V lost 2 bases, J lost 6 bases, and 11 bases lay in between. The CDR3 sequence is CASSLSQGGNIQYF. For the CDR3, the DNA is TGTGCCAGCAGCTTAAGCCAGGGCGGAAACATTCAGTACTTC.

The CDR3 region has the DNA TGTGCCAGCTCACAAACGGGCGGTGTTAGCAATCAGCCCCAGCATTTT. Translation: CASSQTGGVSNQPQHF. This rearrangement joins TRBV18 to TRBJ1-5; no definite D call. Germline CDR1 is KGHSH and CDR2 is LQKENI. V was trimmed by 4 bases and J by 0 bases, leaving 13 bases between them. The CDR3 is made up of 16 amino acids.

The chain has TRBV5-1 and TRBJ2-2, with 10 bases identical to TRBD2. The CDR3 is made up of 16 amino acids. With V trimmed by 1 base and J by 7 bases, 7 bases remained unmatched. CDR1 SGHRS and CDR2 YFSETQ come from the germline V gene. Here the CDR3 reads CASSLTSGGASGELFF. As DNA, the CDR3 is TGCGCCAGCAGCTTGACCAGCGGGGGGGCTAGCGGGGAGCTGTTTTTT.

This clonotype appeared a few times. The chain couples TRBV11-2 to TRBJ1-2, with D unresolved. The germline gives CDR1 SGHAT, CDR2 FQNNGV. The CDR3 is 13 amino acids. Trimming left V 4 bases short and J 5 bases short, with 11 bases between. CDR3 residues: CASSSQVGYGYTF. The CDR3 nucleotides read TGTGCCAGCAGCTCCCAGGTGGGGTATGGCTACACCTTC.

V and J are TRBV4-3 and TRBJ2-1; D gene ambiguous. CDR3 size: 16 residues. Trimming removed 1 base at V and 4 bases at J, with 14 bases between. Germline-derived CDR1 and CDR2 are LGHNA and YSLEER. The CDR3 region has the DNA TGCGCCAGCAGCCAAGCGGGCGGTATTGGATACAATGAGCAGTTCTTC. Encoded protein: CASSQAGGIGYNEQFF.

There are a few counts of this clonotype. The V gene is TRBV4-1, the J gene TRBJ2-7, with 7 bases lining up with TRBD1. CDR3 length: 15 residues. V lost 0 bases to trimming and J lost 7 bases; unmatched junction nucleotides: 9. The germline V gene encodes CDR1 MGHRA and CDR2 YSYEKL. In DNA form, the CDR3 reads TGCGCCAGCAGCCAAGATTCGCACAGGGGCCTGGAGCAGTACTTC. This encodes CASSQDSHRGLEQYF.

The chain is built from TRBV24-1 and TRBJ2-3; D is undetermined. The germline V gene encodes CDR1 KGHDR and CDR2 SFDVKD. V was trimmed by 4 bases and J by 0 bases, leaving 10 bases between them. This CDR3 is 15 amino acids long. CDR3 nucleotides: TGTGCCACCAGTGACCGTTTTTCTAGCACAGATACGCAGTATTTT. Translating gives CATSDRFSSTDTQYF.

This clonotype has a handful of counts. This chain links TRBV11-3 with TRBJ2-1, with 8 positions matching TRBD1. Germline V CDR1 and CDR2: SGHNT, YENEEA. CDR3 size: 15 residues. With V trimmed by 2 bases and J by 7 bases, 7 bases remained unmatched. CDR3 in DNA: TGTGCCAGCAGCTTACGGGGACAGGCGACTAATGAGCAGTTCTTC. Amino acids: CASSLRGQATNEQFF.

CDR3 bases: TGTGCCAGCAGCTTATGGAGTGGTGAGGGCGGCACTGAAGCTTTCTTT. It codes for CASSLWSGEGGTEAFF. The J gene is TRBJ1-1, the V gene TRBV7-8; no firm D call. Looked up from germline, CDR1 is SGHVS and CDR2 is FQNEAQ. With 2 bases removed from V and 4 bases from J, the gap between germline ends came to 17 bases. This CDR3 has 16 residues.

The chain joins TRBV7-3 to TRBJ2-1, with TRBD2 identical over 9 bases. The trim removed 3 bases at V and 5 bases at J, leaving 2 bases unmatched. The CDR3 has 14 amino acids. Germline V lookup: CDR1 SGHTA, CDR2 FQGTGA. This CDR3 is CASSFSGGNNEQFF. CDR3 in DNA: TGTGCCAGCAGCTTTAGCGGGGGTAACAATGAGCAGTTCTTC.

The J gene is TRBJ2-3, the V gene TRBV3-1; 7 bases line up with TRBD1. Germline V gives CDR1 LGHDT, CDR2 YNNKEL (reference sequence). The trim removed 2 bases at V and 4 bases at J, leaving 9 bases unmatched. There are 16 residues in the CDR3. The DNA of the CDR3 is TGTGCCAGCAGCCAAACATCCTGGGGACAGCCAGATACGCAGTATTTT. This sequence encodes CASSQTSWGQPDTQYF.

This clonotype was seen repeatedly, ten times or more. The rearrangement joins TRBV5-1 to TRBJ1-2, with D perhaps matching TRBD1 (5 bases). The CDR3 has 14 amino acids. CDR1 is SGHRS and CDR2 is YFSETQ in the germline V gene. Trimming took off 1 base at V and 6 bases at J, with 13 bases between the two ends. The CDR3 coding sequence is TGCGCCAGCAGCTTGACTGGGGGTCGGGATGGCTACACCTTC. Its protein is CASSLTGGRDGYTF.

Only a few counts were recorded for this clonotype. Lacking the conserved final phenylalanine or tryptophan, this CDR3 likely reflects a read error. The limits of the CDR3 on the DNA are not certain, so only TCRdb's listed CDR3 is given. This chain uses TRBV21-1 with TRBJ2-3; the table assigns TRBD1, which was not confirmed against the DNA. TRBV21-1 represents a pseudogene. Including both end residues, the CDR3 is 9 amino acids long. The CDR3 reads CASSKQGRN.

The rearrangement uses TRBV6-2 or TRBV6-3 and TRBJ1-5; D might be TRBD1 (5 bases). Germline values: CDR1 MNHEY, CDR2 SVGEGT. Trimming shortened V by 8 bases and J by 7 bases, and 15 bases separated the two germline ends. The CDR3 totals 13 residues. The CDR3 region has the DNA TGTGCCAGCCGGGACCGCGGTGGCCAGCCCCAGCATTTT. Amino acid sequence: CASRDRGGQPQHF.

This clonotype was seen ten or more times. The chain joins TRBV7-7 to TRBJ2-1; D is unresolved. Trimming cost V 2 bases and J 9 bases, with 11 bases left between them. CDR1 is SSHAT and CDR2 is FNYEAQ in the germline V gene (reference sequence). This CDR3 has 13 amino acids. The CDR3 DNA reads TGTGCCAGCAGCTTAAGACGGTTCAGTGAGCAGTTCTTC. Its translation: CASSLRRFSEQFF.

The V and J genes are TRBV11-2 and TRBJ2-6, with no clear D. Per the germline V gene, CDR1 is SGHAT and CDR2 is FQNNGV. Deletions cut 0 bases from V and 0 bases from J, with 9 bases between. The CDR3 has 17 residues. The CDR3 sequence: CASSLDRTRSGANVLTF. The CDR3 nucleotides read TGTGCCAGCAGCTTAGACAGAACTCGCTCTGGGGCCAACGTCCTGACTTTC.

The chain combines TRBV6-1 with TRBJ2-1, with 9 bases identical to TRBD2. Losses at the gene ends were 8 bases for V and 9 bases for J; bases not matched to a gene: 8. Germline loops: CDR1 MNHNS, CDR2 SASEGT. This CDR3 has 13 amino acids. The CDR3 nucleotides read TGTGCCAGCTGTCCGGGACTAGCTAGTGAGCAGTTCTTC. Amino acid sequence: CASCPGLASEQFF.

The sample holds many counts of this clonotype. The chain combines TRBV27 with TRBJ2-5; TRBD2 is a possible D gene (6 bases). Looked up from germline, CDR1 is MNHEY and CDR2 is SMNVEV (reference sequence). Trimming took off 6 bases at V and 5 bases at J, with 13 bases between the two ends. There are 13 residues in the CDR3. CDR3 in amino acids: CASSPRGRETQYF. In DNA, the CDR3 is TGTGCCAGCAGCCCACGGGGGAGGGAGACCCAGTACTTC.

The chain uses TRBV7-2 and TRBJ2-2, with D possibly being TRBD1 (5 bases). The V end was cut by 5 bases, the J end by 6 bases, with 19 bases between. CDR3 length: 16 residues. Germline V gene sequence: CDR1 SGHTA, CDR2 FQGNSA. The CDR3 coding sequence is TGTGCCAGCAGCACCCATCGGGTAGGGGCGTCCGGGGAGCTGTTTTTT. Encoded protein: CASSTHRVGASGELFF. Drawing the rest from reference TRBV7-2 and TRBJ2-2, the complete variable domain is GAGVSQSPSNKVTEKGKDVELRCDPISGHTALYWYRQSLGQGLEFLIYFQGNSAPDKSGLPSDRFSAERTGGSVSTLTIQRTQQEDSAVYLCASSTHRVGASGELFFGEGSRLTVL.